The 32 T cell receptor beta chains reported below all come from one sample, sequenced in a study of a mutant IDH1 vaccine in newly diagnosed glioma. The data were produced by immunoSEQ multiplex PCR, yet TCRdb's version contains in-frame clones alone and is incomplete. The table has about 65,000 clones, approximately 85% seen once. Time point described: week 23, last vaccination. Every vaccine dose comprised 300 ug of mutant IDH1 20-mer peptide plus topical imiquimod. The antigens for these receptors are not known. The sequencing used PBMCs, collected from a glioma patient whose treatment included an IDH1 peptide vaccine. The origin of the receptors is a man aged 25-45 years with glioma.

This chain joins TRBV6-1 and TRBJ1-1, with D possibly TRBD1 on 5 matching bases. V was pared by 0 bases and J by 8 bases, with 13 bases between. The CDR3 is 14 residues long. Germline V gene sequence: CDR1 MNHNS, CDR2 SASEGT. The CDR3 DNA reads as TGTGCCAGCAGTGAAGCGGCGGGGCGGCCAGAAGCTTTCTTT. It translates to CASSEAAGRPEAFF.

V usage is TRBV25-1 and J usage is TRBJ1-6, with 10 bases identical to TRBD1. With 3 bases clipped from V and 6 bases from J, the junction kept 2 bases outside the gene matches. CDR3 length equals 15 residues. Germline V lookup: CDR1 MGHDK, CDR2 SYGVNS. CDR3 in DNA: TGTGCCAGCAGTGACAGGACAGGGGGTAATTCACCCCTCCACTTT. It translates to CASSDRTGGNSPLHF.

The chain is built from TRBV6-1 and TRBJ2-3, with 11 bases aligning to TRBD2. From germline, CDR1 is MNHNS and CDR2 SASEGT. The CDR3 spans 15 residues. The ends lost 6 bases at V and 2 bases at J; junction bases unmatched: 4. DNA of the CDR3: TGTGCCAGCAGGGGACTAGCGGCCCCCACAGATACGCAGTATTTT. Translated: CASRGLAAPTDTQYF.

The chain is built from TRBV6-1 and TRBJ2-7, with 7 nucleotides matching TRBD2. This CDR3 is built from 14 residues. The ends lost 5 bases at V and 4 bases at J; junction bases unmatched: 8. The germline gives CDR1 MNHNS, CDR2 SASEGT. CDR3 bases: TGTGCCAGCAGTTGGGGCGGGAGAGAATACGAGCAGTACTTC. Protein product: CASSWGGREYEQYF.

J is TRBJ2-5 and V is TRBV5-6; D perhaps matches TRBD1 (6 bases). The J call may be incorrect, as the DNA end agrees better with TRBJ2-7. The germline V gene has CDR1 SGHDT and CDR2 YYEEEE. CDR3 length equals 16 residues. In DNA, the CDR3 is TGTGCCAGCAGCTTGGATACAGGGAGAATCTCCTACGAGCAGTACTTC. Its protein product is CASSLDTGRISYEQYF.

The chain links TRBV6-1 to TRBJ2-5; TRBD1 matches at 8 bases. The CDR3 is 14 residues long. The V segment lost 7 bases and the J segment 1 base; nucleotides outside the gene matches: 5. The V gene's germline CDR1 is MNHNS and CDR2 SASEGT. CDR3 loop: CASIMDRAQETQYF. As DNA, the CDR3 is TGTGCCAGCATTATGGACAGGGCCCAAGAGACCCAGTACTTC.

The chain recombines TRBV28 with TRBJ1-2, with TRBD1 matching 7 bases. The germline CDR1 and CDR2 sequences are MDHEN and SYDVKM. The CDR3 is made up of 12 amino acids. V trimming: 6 bases; J trimming: 8 bases; junction bases outside the gene matches: 6. This chain's CDR3 is CASREYRGGYTF. DNA for the CDR3: TGTGCCAGCAGAGAATACAGGGGAGGCTACACCTTC.

V and J are TRBV28 and TRBJ1-3; D is uncertain. V was clipped by 5 bases and J by 5 bases, with 1 base between them. The germline V gene encodes CDR1 MDHEN and CDR2 SYDVKM. The CDR3 loop spans 10 amino acids. In nucleotides, the CDR3 is TGTGCCAGCAGTCGAAACACCATATATTTT. It specifies CASSRNTIYF.

The chain combines TRBV5-4 with TRBJ1-3, with D perhaps matching TRBD1 (6 bases). The V gene lost 3 bases and the J gene lost 1 base, with 11 bases spanning the gap. This CDR3 has 15 amino acids. Per germline, CDR1 SGHNT and CDR2 YYREEE (reference sequence). CDR3 protein: CASSSLGGSGNTIYF. CDR3 nucleotide sequence: TGTGCCAGCAGCTCGCTAGGGGGTTCTGGAAACACCATATATTTT.

The chain combines TRBV10-2 with TRBJ1-4; D may be TRBD1 (6 bases). Per germline, CDR1 WSHSY and CDR2 SAAADI. The CDR3 totals 14 residues. Trimming removed 6 bases from V and 0 bases from J, with 8 bases in between. As DNA, the CDR3 is TGCGCCAGCAGAAACAGGGCAACTAATGAAAAACTGTTTTTT. Its protein is CASRNRATNEKLFF.

The J gene is TRBJ1-2, the V gene TRBV18; D is perhaps TRBD1 (5 bases). Per the germline V gene, CDR1 is KGHSH and CDR2 is LQKENI. This CDR3 is 14 amino acids long. V lost 5 bases, J lost 2 bases, and 12 bases lay in between. CDR3 residues: CASSGDLPNYGYTF. As DNA, the CDR3 is TGTGCCAGCTCAGGGGACCTGCCCAACTATGGCTACACCTTC.

This chain joins TRBV19 and TRBJ2-7, with TRBD1 matching over 8 bases. This CDR3 is 14 amino acids long. Germline assignment: CDR1 LNHDA and CDR2 SQIVND (reference sequence). The junction had 8 bases not matched to a gene; V was cut back by 10 bases and J by 0 bases. In DNA, the CDR3 is TGTGCCACCAAAGCTGACAGGGGCTCCTACGAGCAGTACTTC. It specifies CATKADRGSYEQYF.

The chain uses TRBV7-6 and TRBJ2-5, with TRBD2 identical over 9 bases. CDR1 is SGHVS, CDR2 FNYEAQ, per germline. The V segment lost 0 bases and the J segment 5 bases; nucleotides outside the gene matches: 7. The CDR3 has 16 amino acids. CDR3 loop: CASSLARGGREETQYF. As DNA, the CDR3 is TGTGCCAGCAGCTTAGCGCGGGGGGGCAGGGAGGAGACCCAGTACTTC.

The genes are TRBV5-4 and TRBJ2-5; 9 bases match TRBD2. V shed 4 bases and J 1 base; nucleotides not matched to a gene: 11. The CDR3 has 17 amino acids. Germline V lookup: CDR1 SGHNT, CDR2 YYREEE (reference sequence). The DNA of the CDR3 is TGTGCCAGCAGCCCGGTAGAGGCGGGGGGGTTCCAAGAGACCCAGTACTTC. This codes for CASSPVEAGGFQETQYF.

This chain uses TRBV18 with TRBJ2-7; perhaps D is TRBD1 or TRBD2 (6 bases each). CDR3 length: 16 residues. The V and J ends lost 3 bases and 2 bases respectively, with 17 bases between them. The germline V gene encodes CDR1 KGHSH and CDR2 LQKENI. The DNA of the CDR3 is TGTGCCAGCTCACCGCGGGACACTGAATATACCTACGAGCAGTACTTC. The encoded protein is CASSPRDTEYTYEQYF.

The rearrangement links TRBV28 to TRBJ2-5, with 9 bases identical to TRBD1. With 3 bases clipped from V and 4 bases from J, the junction kept 6 bases outside the gene matches. The V gene's germline CDR1 is MDHEN and CDR2 SYDVKM. This CDR3 is built from 15 residues. The CDR3 is CASSFLQGARETQYF. The DNA for the CDR3 is TGTGCCAGCAGTTTCTTACAGGGGGCCAGAGAGACCCAGTACTTC.

V and J are TRBV5-1 and TRBJ2-7; 8 bases line up with TRBD1. V lost 4 bases to trimming and J lost 0 bases; unmatched junction nucleotides: 6. CDR3 length equals 15 residues. Germline V gene data show CDR1 as SGHRS and CDR2 as YFSETQ. CDR3 DNA: TGCGCCAGCAGCGCGATCAGGGGGCCCTCCTACGAGCAGTACTTC. Protein product: CASSAIRGPSYEQYF.

This chain joins TRBV28 and TRBJ2-3; 8 bases map to TRBD2. The CDR3 is 13 residues long. The germline CDR1 and CDR2 sequences are MDHEN and SYDVKM. V lost 7 bases to trimming and J lost 4 bases; unmatched junction nucleotides: 4. The CDR3 loop is CASTIGGADTQYF. CDR3 bases: TGTGCCAGCACCATCGGGGGGGCAGATACGCAGTATTTT.

The rearrangement uses TRBV7-9 and TRBJ2-7; D ambiguous. Trimming cost V 4 bases and J 4 bases, with 8 bases left between them. Germline V gene lookup returns CDR1 SEHNR and CDR2 FQNEAQ (reference sequence). This CDR3 is built from 12 residues. The CDR3 DNA reads TGTGCCAGCAGCTCCGCGACTTACGAGCAGTACTTC. Residues: CASSSATYEQYF. Together with reference TRBV7-9 and TRBJ2-7, the CDR3 gives the full variable domain: DTGVSQNPRHKITKRGQNVTFRCDPISEHNRLYWYRQTLGQGPEFLTYFQNEAQLEKSRLLSDRFSAERPKGSFSTLEIQRTEQGDSAMYLCASSSATYEQYFGPGTRLTVT.

The chain has TRBV10-3 and TRBJ1-5; D unresolved. Germline assignment: CDR1 ENHRY and CDR2 SYGVKD. The CDR3 is 12 residues long. Trimming took 7 bases from V and 7 from J, leaving 11 bases between them. The CDR3 is CAIKLGWQPQHF. The CDR3 DNA reads as TGTGCCATCAAATTGGGTTGGCAGCCCCAGCATTTT.

The rearrangement links TRBV29-1 to TRBJ2-7; D uncertain. The CDR3 is 12 amino acids. Deletions cut 6 bases from V and 3 bases from J, with 12 bases between. CDR1 is SQVTM and CDR2 is ANQGSEA in the germline V gene. CDR3 sequence (DNA): TGCAGCGTGTCACCGGCCATCTACGAGCAGTACTTC. It encodes CSVSPAIYEQYF.

The chain uses TRBV15 and TRBJ2-5; D is perhaps TRBD1 or TRBD2 (6 bases each). Trimming left V 0 bases short and J 5 bases short, with 16 bases between. This CDR3 region has 16 residues. The germline V gene encodes CDR1 LNHNV and CDR2 YYDKDF (reference sequence). CDR3 residues: CATSRDPPGGGETQYF. The CDR3 coding sequence is TGTGCCACCAGCAGAGATCCCCCCGGGGGCGGGGAGACCCAGTACTTC.

The gene calls are TRBV21-1 and TRBJ1-5. TRBV21-1 is reported as a pseudogene. The CDR3 loop spans 16 amino acids. CDR3 bases: TGTGCCAGCAGCAAACCTGGAAGGGCCAGCAATCAGCCCCAGCATTTT. Translating gives CASSKPGRASNQPQHF.

J is TRBJ2-5 and V is TRBV6-4, with 9 positions matching TRBD2. J gave up 4 bases and V 6 bases, and 15 bases lay outside the gene matches. Germline CDR1 MRHNA, CDR2 SNTAGT. The CDR3 spans 17 residues. CDR3: CASRSRLAGPRGETQYF. The CDR3 DNA is TGTGCCAGCAGAAGCAGGCTAGCGGGACCCCGAGGAGAGACCCAGTACTTC.

The J gene is TRBJ1-4, the V gene TRBV7-9; a possible D gene is TRBD1 (5 bases). The germline CDR1 and CDR2 sequences are SEHNR and FQNEAQ (reference sequence). Trimming took off 5 bases at V and 4 bases at J, with 14 bases between the two ends. The CDR3 loop spans 15 amino acids. CDR3 in DNA: TGTGCCAGCAGCGCGCCGGGACGGATTAATGAAAAACTGTTTTTT. Translating gives CASSAPGRINEKLFF. The full variable domain, in which reference TRBV7-9 and TRBJ1-4 provide the parts outside the CDR3, is DTGVSQNPRHKITKRGQNVTFRCDPISEHNRLYWYRQTLGQGPEFLTYFQNEAQLEKSRLLSDRFSAERPKGSFSTLEIQRTEQGDSAMYLCASSAPGRINEKLFFGSGTQLSVL.

The rearrangement uses TRBV25-1 and TRBJ1-4; D unclear. The ends were cut back, 1 base at V and 8 bases at J, with 5 bases in the middle. Germline V gives CDR1 MGHDK, CDR2 SYGVNS. The CDR3 is 12 residues long. The CDR3 reads CASSESAEKLFF. In DNA form, the CDR3 reads TGTGCCAGCAGTGAATCGGCGGAAAAACTGTTTTTT.

The rearrangement links TRBV27 to TRBJ1-4; weak D call: TRBD1 (5 bases). From germline, CDR1 is MNHEY and CDR2 SMNVEV (reference sequence). The CDR3 is 17 amino acids. Trimming cost V 1 base and J 7 bases, with 19 bases left between them. The CDR3 is CASSLLGMGPKGEKLFF. The DNA of the CDR3 is TGTGCCAGCAGTTTATTGGGAATGGGACCCAAAGGTGAAAAACTGTTTTTT.

This sequence joins TRBV13 and TRBJ1-1; D is unclear. Per germline, CDR1 PRHDT and CDR2 FYEKMQ (reference sequence). This CDR3 is built from 16 residues. Trimming cost V 2 bases and J 0 bases, with 13 bases left between them. The CDR3 is CASSLWVAAMNTEAFF. The CDR3 nucleotides read TGTGCCAGCAGCTTATGGGTGGCGGCCATGAACACTGAAGCTTTCTTT. Combining the CDR3 with reference TRBV13 and TRBJ1-1 gives the whole variable domain AAGVIQSPRHLIKEKRETATLKCYPIPRHDTVYWYQQGPGQDPQFLISFYEKMQSDKGSIPDRFSAQQFSDYHSELNMSSLELGDSALYFCASSLWVAAMNTEAFFGQGTRLTVV.

In regard to this clone: A read error may explain this, as a much larger clone is one base away. The V call is TRBV7-6, the J call TRBJ1-1; 8 nucleotides align to TRBD1. This CDR3 is 13 amino acids long. CDR1 and CDR2 (germline): SGHVS, FNYEAQ. The DNA for the CDR3 is TGTGCCGGCAGCTCCGTACAGGGGGCTGAAGCTTTCTTT. As protein: CAGSSVQGAEAFF.

The genes are TRBV2 and TRBJ2-1; 7 positions agree with TRBD2. CDR1 and CDR2 from the germline V gene are SNHLY and FYNNEI. The CDR3 has 14 amino acids. The V gene end was trimmed by 9 bases and the J gene end by 4 bases; junction bases not matched to a gene: 9. CDR3 amino acids: CAREGLAEYNEQFF. Written as DNA, the CDR3 is TGTGCCAGGGAGGGGCTAGCGGAATACAATGAGCAGTTCTTC.

This clone ranks as medium-sized. The J gene is TRBJ2-7, the V gene TRBV4-1; 7 bases are shared with TRBD2. The CDR3 has 16 residues. V trimming: 3 bases; J trimming: 6 bases; junction bases outside the gene matches: 14. Germline V gene lookup returns CDR1 MGHRA and CDR2 YSYEKL. Here the CDR3 reads CASSQPPTGGSREQYF. The CDR3 nucleotides are TGCGCCAGCAGCCAGCCGCCCACCGGGGGGAGTCGCGAGCAGTACTTC.

The chain is built from TRBV7-6 and TRBJ2-5; D might be TRBD1 (6 bases). Germline V CDR1 and CDR2: SGHVS, FNYEAQ. V was cut by 6 bases and J by 7 bases, with 15 bases left in between. The CDR3 is made up of 13 amino acids. This CDR3 is CASSRDKGGTQYF. The CDR3 nucleotides read TGTGCCAGCAGTAGGGACAAAGGGGGGACCCAGTACTTC.